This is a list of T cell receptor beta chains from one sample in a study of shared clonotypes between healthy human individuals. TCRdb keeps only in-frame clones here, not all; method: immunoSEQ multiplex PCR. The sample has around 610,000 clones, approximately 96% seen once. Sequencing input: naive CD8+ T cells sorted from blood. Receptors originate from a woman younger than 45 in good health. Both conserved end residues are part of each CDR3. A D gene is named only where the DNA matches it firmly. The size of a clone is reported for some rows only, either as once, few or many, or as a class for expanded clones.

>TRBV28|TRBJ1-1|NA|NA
TGTGCCACCTCAGCGAACACTGAAGCTTTCTTT
CATSANTEAFF
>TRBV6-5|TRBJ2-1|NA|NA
TGTGCCAGCAGCAGGGCCTCACCCTACAATGAGCAGTTCTTC
CASSRASPYNEQFF
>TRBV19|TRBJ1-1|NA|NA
TGTGCAAGTAAAGACGGATACACTGAAGCTTTCTTT
CASKDGYTEAFF
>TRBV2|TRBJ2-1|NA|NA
TGTGCCAGCAGGGAGGGGGCTAGCTCCTACAATGAGCAGTTCTTC
CASREGASSYNEQFF
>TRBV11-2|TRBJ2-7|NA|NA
TGTGCCAGCAGCTTGGGGGACTTCGGCGAGCAGTACTTC
CASSLGDFGEQYF
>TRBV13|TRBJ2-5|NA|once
TGTGCCAGCAGCCAGATACAGGGAGAAGAGACCCAGTACTTC
CASSQIQGEETQYF
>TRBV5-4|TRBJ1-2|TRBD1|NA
TGTGCCAGCAGCTTCCGGACAGGGGGTGGCTACACCTTC
CASSFRTGGGYTF
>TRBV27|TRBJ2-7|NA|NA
TGTGCCAGCGCAACAGGGGAGGCCTACGAGCAGTACTTC
CASATGEAYEQYF
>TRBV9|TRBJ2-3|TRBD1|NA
TGTGCCAGCAGCGCCCCAACAGGGGGCACAGATACGCAGTATTTT
CASSAPTGGTDTQYF
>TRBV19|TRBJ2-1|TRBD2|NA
TGTGCCAGTAGATCCTTTAGCGGGGGAGGCTCCTACAATGAGCAGTTCTTC
CASRSFSGGGSYNEQFF
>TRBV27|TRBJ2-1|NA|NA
TGTGCCAGCAGTTCGCCACCTCTGGGCGAGCAGTTCTTC
CASSSPPLGEQFF
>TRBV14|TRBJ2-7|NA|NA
TGTGCCAGCAGCCCCAGAGGCAGCCTCTACGAGCAGTACTTC
CASSPRGSLYEQYF